Below, 2 T cell receptor beta chains from the same sample are listed, as sequenced in a study of cytomegalovirus exposure and HLA in healthy donors. The PCR made use of 60 Vbeta and 13 Jbeta primers. TCRdb's copy holds only in-frame clones and misses some; the assay was immunoSEQ multiplex PCR. The sample holds 120,000 to 150,000 clones, around four fifths seen once. Material for sequencing was PBMCs. The receptors were sampled from a male donor in good health and CMV-seropositive.

The gene calls are TRBV28 and TRBJ1-1; 9 bases match TRBD1. The V and J ends lost 6 bases and 10 bases, in that order; junction bases with no gene match: 6. Germline V CDR1 and CDR2: MDHEN, SYDVKM. The CDR3 is 12 amino acids. CDR3 protein: CASSLGQGVAFF. The CDR3 DNA reads TGTGCCAGCAGCCTGGGACAGGGTGTAGCTTTCTTT. Complete variable domain (other parts from reference TRBV28 and TRBJ1-1): DVKVTQSSRYLVKRTGEKVFLECVQDMDHENMFWYRQDPGLGLRLIYFSYDVKMKEKGDIPEGYSVSREKKERFSLILESASTNQTSMYLCASSLGQGVAFFGQGTRLTVV.

The chain employs TRBV6-1 and TRBJ2-7; 14 bases line up with TRBD2. J lost 5 bases, V lost 3 bases, and 12 bases had no gene match. Germline loops: CDR1 MNHNS, CDR2 SASEGT. The CDR3 runs 18 residues. The CDR3 region is CASSDRLAGGFVVDEQYF. The CDR3 DNA is TGTGCCAGCAGTGACAGACTAGCGGGAGGGTTTGTGGTGGACGAGCAGTACTTC.